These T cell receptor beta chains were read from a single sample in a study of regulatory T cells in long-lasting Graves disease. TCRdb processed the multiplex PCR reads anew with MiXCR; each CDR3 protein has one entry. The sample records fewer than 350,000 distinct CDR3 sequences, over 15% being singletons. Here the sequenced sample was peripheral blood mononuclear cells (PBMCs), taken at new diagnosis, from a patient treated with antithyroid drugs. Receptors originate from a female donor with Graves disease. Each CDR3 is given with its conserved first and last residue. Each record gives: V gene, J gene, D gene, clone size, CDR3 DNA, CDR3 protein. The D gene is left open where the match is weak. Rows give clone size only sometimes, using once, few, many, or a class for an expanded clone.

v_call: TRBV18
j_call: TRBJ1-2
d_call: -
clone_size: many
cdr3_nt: TGTGCCAGCTCACTCCTGAATCCGCAGGGAGTCTATGGCTACACCTTC
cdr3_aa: CASSLLNPQGVYGYTF

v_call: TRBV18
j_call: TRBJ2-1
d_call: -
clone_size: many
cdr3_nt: TGTGCCAGCTCACCATCCAGGACGGAGAATGAGCAGTTCTTC
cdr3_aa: CASSPSRTENEQFF

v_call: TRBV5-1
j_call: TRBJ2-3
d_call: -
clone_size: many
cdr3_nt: TGCGCCAGCAGCTTGGGTAGCGGTAGCACAGATACGCAGTATTTT
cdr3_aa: CASSLGSGSTDTQYF

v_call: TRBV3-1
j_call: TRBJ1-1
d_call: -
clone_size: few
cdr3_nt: TGTGCCAGCAGCCCCTCGTCCGGGGATGGGGCTTTCTTT
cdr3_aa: CASSPSSGDGAFF

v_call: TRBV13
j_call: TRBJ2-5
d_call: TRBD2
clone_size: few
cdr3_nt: TGTGCCAGCAGCCCCGGACTAGCGGGAGGAAAGACCCAGTACTTC
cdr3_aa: CASSPGLAGGKTQYF

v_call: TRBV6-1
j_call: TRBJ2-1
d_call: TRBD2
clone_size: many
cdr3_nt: TGTGCCAGCAGCCTCGCCGGGACTAGCGGATACAATGAGCAGTTCTTC
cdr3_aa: CASSLAGTSGYNEQFF

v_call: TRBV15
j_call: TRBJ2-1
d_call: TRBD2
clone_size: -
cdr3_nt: TGTGCCACCAGCAGTCGCGGGAGCTACAATGAGCAGTTCTTC
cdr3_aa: CATSSRGSYNEQFF

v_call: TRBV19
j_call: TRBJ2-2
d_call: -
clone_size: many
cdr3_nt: TGTGCCAGCCGGGACTGGAACACCGGGGAGCTGTTTTTT
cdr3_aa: CASRDWNTGELFF

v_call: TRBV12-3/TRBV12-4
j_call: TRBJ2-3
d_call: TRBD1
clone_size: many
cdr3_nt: TGTGCCACCCACCCTACACGGAAGGACAGGGGAGGGGCAGATACGCAGTATTTT
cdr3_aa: CATHPTRKDRGGADTQYF

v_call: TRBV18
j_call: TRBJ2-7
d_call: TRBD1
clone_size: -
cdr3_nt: TGTGCCAGCTCACCAGTAGGGACAGAACACTACGAGCAGTACTTC
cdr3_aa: CASSPVGTEHYEQYF

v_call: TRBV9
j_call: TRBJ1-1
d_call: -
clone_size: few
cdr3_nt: TGTGCCAGCAGCGCCTCGGGTTTCGCTGAAGCTTTCTTT
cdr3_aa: CASSASGFAEAFF

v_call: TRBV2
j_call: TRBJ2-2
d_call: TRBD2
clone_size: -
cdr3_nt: TGTGCCAGCAGGAAACTAGCGGGGAACACCGGGGAGCTGTTTTTT
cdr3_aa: CASRKLAGNTGELFF

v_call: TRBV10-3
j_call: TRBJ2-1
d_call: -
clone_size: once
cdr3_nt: TGTGCCATCAGTGAGTCGGCACCGGAGCAGTTCTTC
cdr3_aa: CAISESAPEQFF